A single sample gave rise to the 12 T cell receptor beta chains below, sequenced in a study of tumor-infiltrating lymphocytes in localized non-small cell lung cancer. Sequencing used immunoSEQ multiplex PCR; TCRdb keeps in-frame clones, though not all of them. The sample includes 7,000 or so clones, 77% of them seen just once. The sample comprised uninvolved lung tissue not adjacent to the tumor. These receptors all stem from a human donor with non-small cell lung cancer.

The chain has TRBV11-2 and TRBJ1-1; 8 nucleotides line up with TRBD1. CDR1 is SGHAT, CDR2 FQNNGV, per germline. This CDR3 is built from 16 residues. Trimming took 5 bases from V and 4 from J; bases not matched to a gene: 12. The CDR3 DNA follows: TGTGCCAGCAGCGCCACAGGGGGAGGGGGACGCACTGAAGCTTTCTTT. Translating gives CASSATGGGGRTEAFF.

V gene TRBV6-1 combines with J gene TRBJ2-1; 12 bases are shared with TRBD2. This CDR3 is built from 15 residues. J was trimmed by 6 bases and V by 6 bases; bases with no gene match: 6. Germline assignment: CDR1 MNHNS and CDR2 SASEGT. CDR3 nucleotides: TGTGCCAGCAGCCTAGGGACTAGCGGGTTCAATGAGCAGTTCTTC. This translates into CASSLGTSGFNEQFF.

J is TRBJ1-2 and V is TRBV10-3, with no clear D. Trimming removed 2 bases at V and 8 bases at J, with 9 bases between. The CDR3 extends over 12 amino acids. Germline V lookup: CDR1 ENHRY, CDR2 SYGVKD. The CDR3 here is CAISEVGRGYTF. As DNA, the CDR3 is TGTGCCATCAGTGAGGTTGGAAGGGGCTACACCTTC.

The V call is TRBV5-6, the J call TRBJ1-2; no clear D. CDR3 length: 13 amino acids. Trimming stripped 0 bases from V and 0 bases from J, with 3 bases between. The germline V gene has CDR1 SGHDT and CDR2 YYEEEE. CDR3 in amino acids: CASSLEANYGYTF. CDR3 bases: TGTGCCAGCAGCTTGGAAGCTAACTATGGCTACACCTTC. Using reference TRBV5-6 and TRBJ1-2 for the parts outside the CDR3, the full variable domain is DAGVTQSPTHLIKTRGQQVTLRCSPKSGHDTVSWYQQALGQGPQFIFQYYEEEERQRGNFPDRFSGHQFPNYSSELNVNALLLGDSALYLCASSLEANYGYTFGSGTRLTVV.

V gene TRBV7-3 combines with J gene TRBJ1-5; no definite D call. V lost 2 bases, J lost 3 bases, and 5 bases lay in between. The CDR3 runs to 13 residues. Germline CDR1 is SGHTA and CDR2 is FQGTGA. The CDR3 loop is CASSLGVNQPQHF. The CDR3 DNA is TGTGCCAGCAGCTTAGGCGTCAATCAGCCCCAGCATTTT.

This rearrangement joins TRBV28 to TRBJ2-7; 10 bases agree with TRBD1. Germline V gene data show CDR1 as MDHEN and CDR2 as SYDVKM. The junction had 13 bases not matched to a gene; V was cut back by 8 bases and J by 6 bases. There are 15 residues in the CDR3. The chain's CDR3 is CASGNPGQGRGEQYF. The CDR3 nucleotides read TGTGCCAGCGGAAATCCGGGACAGGGGAGGGGCGAGCAGTACTTC.

The J gene is TRBJ2-3, the V gene TRBV5-1; 10 bases agree with TRBD2. CDR3 length: 17 residues. Germline assignment: CDR1 SGHRS and CDR2 YFSETQ. Trimming cost V 5 bases and J 0 bases; bases outside gene matches: 9. This chain's CDR3 is CASRGVAGGISTDTQYF. The CDR3 DNA reads TGCGCCAGCAGGGGTGTAGCGGGGGGCATTAGCACAGATACGCAGTATTTT.

The chain is built from TRBV6-5 and TRBJ1-3; TRBD1 matches 7 bases. Per germline, CDR1 MNHEY and CDR2 SVGAGI. The CDR3 contains 14 residues. Unmatched junction bases numbered 3, after V lost 4 bases and J lost 3 bases. CDR3: CASSSRTGGNTIYF. For the CDR3, the DNA is TGTGCCAGCAGTTCCCGGACAGGTGGAAACACCATATATTTT.

V gene TRBV9 combines with J gene TRBJ2-7; D is undetermined. Germline values: CDR1 SGDLS, CDR2 YYNGEE. This CDR3 spans 13 amino acids. The V end was cut by 2 bases, the J end by 7 bases, with 13 bases between. CDR3 amino acids: CASSVRPLWEQYF. The CDR3 coding sequence is TGTGCCAGCAGCGTCCGGCCCCTATGGGAGCAGTACTTC. Using reference TRBV9 and TRBJ2-7 for the parts outside the CDR3, the full variable domain is DSGVTQTPKHLITATGQRVTLRCSPRSGDLSVYWYQQSLDQGLQFLIQYYNGEERAKGNILERFSAQQFPDLHSELNLSSLELGDSALYFCASSVRPLWEQYFGPGTRLTVT.

The chain recombines TRBV28 with TRBJ1-2; D is ambiguous. The ends were cut back, 3 bases at V and 4 bases at J, with 6 bases in the middle. The CDR3 runs to 12 residues. CDR1 is MDHEN, CDR2 SYDVKM, per germline. CDR3 residues: CASSLGSYGYTF. The CDR3 nucleotides are TGTGCCAGCAGTTTGGGGAGCTATGGCTACACCTTC.

This chain links TRBV5-1 with TRBJ1-2; TRBD1 might be the D (5 bases). This CDR3 has 16 amino acids. V was pared by 0 bases and J by 12 bases, with 24 bases between. The germline V gene has CDR1 SGHRS and CDR2 YFSETQ. CDR3 protein: CASSLGLTGTGRTNTF. CDR3 coding DNA: TGCGCCAGCAGCTTGGGGCTGACCGGGACTGGCCGTACCAACACCTTC.

The chain has TRBV11-1 and TRBJ1-1; D is unclear. Trimming took off 1 base at V and 1 base at J, with 4 bases between the two ends. In germline, CDR1 is SGHAT, CDR2 FQDESV (reference sequence). The CDR3 spans 13 residues. The CDR3 sequence: CASSLGANTEAFF. CDR3 sequence (DNA): TGTGCCAGCAGCTTAGGAGCGAACACTGAAGCTTTCTTT.